Shown below are 6 T cell receptor beta chains from a single sample sequenced in a study of control samples from healthy donors and cancer patients. The data were produced by immunoSEQ multiplex PCR, yet TCRdb's version contains in-frame clones alone and is incomplete. This table holds over 150,000 clones, about 94% found once. Sequencing used blood. These receptors were obtained from a man aged 35 to 55 in good health.

This clone has a single count. The chain has TRBV12-3 or TRBV12-4 and TRBJ2-3; no clear D gene. V was trimmed by 5 bases and J by 6 bases, leaving 9 bases between them. The CDR3 runs to 12 residues. For the CDR3, the DNA is TGTGCCAGCAGTCCCGATATGGATACGCAGTATTTT. Protein: CASSPDMDTQYF.

This chain links TRBV4-2 with TRBJ1-6; D is uncertain. The CDR3 totals 15 residues. The germline V gene encodes CDR1 LGHNA and CDR2 YNFKEQ. V lost 0 bases and J lost 7, with 10 bases in between. The CDR3 DNA is TGTGCCAGCAGCCAAGACTGGGATACCAATTCACCCCTCCACTTT. Translated, it gives CASSQDWDTNSPLHF.

This chain joins TRBV5-5 and TRBJ1-2, with 7 bases fitting TRBD1. J lost 4 bases, V lost 3 bases, and 0 bases had no gene match. This CDR3 is built from 12 residues. CDR1 is SGHKS and CDR2 is YYEKEE in the germline V gene (reference sequence). The CDR3, as DNA: TGTGCCAGCAGCTGGGACAGCTATGGCTACACCTTC. As protein: CASSWDSYGYTF.

The J gene is TRBJ1-2, the V gene TRBV28; 9 bases are shared with TRBD1. Germline-derived CDR1 and CDR2 are MDHEN and SYDVKM. The V and J ends lost 4 bases and 1 base, in that order; junction bases with no gene match: 7. The CDR3 runs 16 residues. CDR3 coding DNA: TGTGCCAGCAGTTCTAGGACAGGGGTAATTAACTATGGCTACACCTTC. Its translation: CASSSRTGVINYGYTF.

The chain is built from TRBV5-1 and TRBJ2-7; TRBD2 is a possible D gene (5 bases). Germline V gene data show CDR1 as SGHRS and CDR2 as YFSETQ. CDR3 size: 17 residues. V lost 0 bases, J lost 0 bases, and 16 bases lay in between. CDR3 protein: CASSLASGSASSYEQYF. DNA of the CDR3: TGCGCCAGCAGCTTGGCGAGTGGGAGCGCGAGCTCCTACGAGCAGTACTTC.

This rearrangement joins TRBV19 to TRBJ2-2, with a weak D call TRBD2 (6 bases). Trimming removed 3 bases from V and 4 bases from J, with 15 bases in between. This CDR3 region has 16 residues. Germline V gene sequence: CDR1 LNHDA, CDR2 SQIVND (reference sequence). The CDR3 spells CASSMEGFEGTGELFF. For the CDR3, the DNA is TGTGCCAGTAGTATGGAGGGTTTCGAGGGCACCGGGGAGCTGTTTTTT.